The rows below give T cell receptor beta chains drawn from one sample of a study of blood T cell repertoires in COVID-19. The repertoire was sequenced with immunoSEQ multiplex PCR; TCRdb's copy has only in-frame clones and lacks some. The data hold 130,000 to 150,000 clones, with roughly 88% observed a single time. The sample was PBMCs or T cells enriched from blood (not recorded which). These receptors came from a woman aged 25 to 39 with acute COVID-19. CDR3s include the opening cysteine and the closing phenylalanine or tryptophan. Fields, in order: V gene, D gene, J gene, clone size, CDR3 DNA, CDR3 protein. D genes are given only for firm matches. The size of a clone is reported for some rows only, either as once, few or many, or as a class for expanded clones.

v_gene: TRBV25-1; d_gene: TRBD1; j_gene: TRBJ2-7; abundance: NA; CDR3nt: TGTGCCAGCAGTGAAGGGACAGGGGATTCCTACGAGCAGTACTTC; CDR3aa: CASSEGTGDSYEQYF
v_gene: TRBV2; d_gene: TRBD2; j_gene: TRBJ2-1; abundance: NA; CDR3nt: TGTGCCAGCAACCTAGCGGGAGGGTCGGGCTCCTACAATGAGCAGTTCTTC; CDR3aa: CASNLAGGSGSYNEQFF
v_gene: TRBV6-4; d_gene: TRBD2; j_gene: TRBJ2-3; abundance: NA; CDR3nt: TGTGCCAGCAGTGACGGGGGGAGGGAGACAGATACGCAGTATTTT; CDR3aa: CASSDGGRETDTQYF
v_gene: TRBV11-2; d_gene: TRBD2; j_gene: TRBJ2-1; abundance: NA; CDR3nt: TGTGCCAGCAGCCCGGGACTAGCGGGGAACAATGAGCAGTTCTTC; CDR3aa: CASSPGLAGNNEQFF
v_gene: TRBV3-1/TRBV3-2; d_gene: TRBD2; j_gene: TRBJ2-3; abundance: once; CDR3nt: TGTGCCAGCAGCCCGGCACGAGCGGGGGGTGATACGCAGTATTTT; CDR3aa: CASSPARAGGDTQYF
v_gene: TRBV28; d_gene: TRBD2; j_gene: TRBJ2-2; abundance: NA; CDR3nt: TGTGCCAGCAGTTTTCCCCCCGGGAGGACTTCGGGCGGGGAGCTGTTTTTT; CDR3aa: CASSFPPGRTSGGELFF
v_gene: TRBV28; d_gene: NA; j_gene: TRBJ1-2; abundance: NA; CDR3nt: TGTGCCAGCAGTTTGTCAGGGTATGGCTACACCTTC; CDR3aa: CASSLSGYGYTF
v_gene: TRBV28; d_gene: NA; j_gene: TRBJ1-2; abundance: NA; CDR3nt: TGTGCCAGCAGAACGGGGGTCTCTGGCTACACCTTC; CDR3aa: CASRTGVSGYTF
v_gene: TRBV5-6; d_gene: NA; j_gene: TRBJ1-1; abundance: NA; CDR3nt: TGTGCCAGCAGCCGAGCCTCCGGGACAATGAACACTGAAGCTTTCTTT; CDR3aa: CASSRASGTMNTEAFF
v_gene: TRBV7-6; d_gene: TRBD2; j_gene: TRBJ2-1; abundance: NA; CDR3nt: TGTGCCAGCAGCCGAGGGACTAGCGTTTCCTACAATGAGCAGTTCTTC; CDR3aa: CASSRGTSVSYNEQFF
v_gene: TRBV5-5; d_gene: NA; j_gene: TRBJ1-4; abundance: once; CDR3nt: TGTGCCAGCGGAGGGGAGGCGGCTGAAAAACTGTTTTTT; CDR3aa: CASGGEAAEKLFF
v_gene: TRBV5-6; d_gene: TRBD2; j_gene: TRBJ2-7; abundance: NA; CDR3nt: TGTGCCAGCAGCTGGGGACTAGCCTACGAGCAGTACTTC; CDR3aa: CASSWGLAYEQYF
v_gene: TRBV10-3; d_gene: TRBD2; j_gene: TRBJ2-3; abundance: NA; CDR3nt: TGTGCCATCAGTGACGGACTAGCGGGAACCACAGATACGCAGTATTTT; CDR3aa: CAISDGLAGTTDTQYF
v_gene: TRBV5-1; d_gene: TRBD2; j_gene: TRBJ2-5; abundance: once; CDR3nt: TGCGCCAGCAGCTTAAGCGGGAGCGGGGAGACCCAGTACTTC; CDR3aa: CASSLSGSGETQYF
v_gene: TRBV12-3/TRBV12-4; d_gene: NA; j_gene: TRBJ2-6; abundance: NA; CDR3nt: TGTGCCAGCAGCTCCTCTGGGGCCAACGTCCTGACTTTC; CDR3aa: CASSSSGANVLTF
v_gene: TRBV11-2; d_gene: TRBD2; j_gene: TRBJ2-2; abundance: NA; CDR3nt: TGTGCCAGCAGCTTGAGCATAGCGGGAGGGGTTCATGGCGGGGAGCTGTTTTTT; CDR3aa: CASSLSIAGGVHGGELFF
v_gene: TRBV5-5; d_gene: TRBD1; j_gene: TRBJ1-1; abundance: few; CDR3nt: TGTGCCAGCAGCTTTTTACAGGGGTTTAACACTGAAGCTTTCTTT; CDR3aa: CASSFLQGFNTEAFF
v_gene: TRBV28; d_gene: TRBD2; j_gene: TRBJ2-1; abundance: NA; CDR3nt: TGTGCCAGCAGACCCGGGGGTAGCGGGTATAATGAGCAGTTCTTC; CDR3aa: CASRPGGSGYNEQFF
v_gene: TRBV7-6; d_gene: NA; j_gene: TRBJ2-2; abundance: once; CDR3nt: TGTGCCAGCAGCTTAGTCCTCGCCGGGGAGCTGTTTTTT; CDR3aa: CASSLVLAGELFF
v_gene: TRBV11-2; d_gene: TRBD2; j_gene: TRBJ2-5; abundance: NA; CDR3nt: TGTGCCAGCAGTTCACTAGCGGGAGTTGTCGGAGAGACCCAGTACTTC; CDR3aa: CASSSLAGVVGETQYF
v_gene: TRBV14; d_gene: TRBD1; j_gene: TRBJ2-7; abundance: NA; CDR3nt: TGTGCCAGCAGCCACCGGACAGGGTACCACGAGCAGTACTTC; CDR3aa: CASSHRTGYHEQYF
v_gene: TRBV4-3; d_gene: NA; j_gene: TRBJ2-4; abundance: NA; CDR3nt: TGCGCCAGCAGCCAAGAAACTAGCTACATTCAGTACTTC; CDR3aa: CASSQETSYIQYF
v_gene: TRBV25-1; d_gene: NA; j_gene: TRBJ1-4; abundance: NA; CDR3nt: TGTGCCAGCAGTTCTGCGGGTATGGGGATTAATAATGAAAAACTGTTTTTT; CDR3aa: CASSSAGMGINNEKLFF
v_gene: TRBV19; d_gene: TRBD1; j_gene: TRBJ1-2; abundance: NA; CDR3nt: TGTGCCAGTATGGGACAGGCCACCTTACGTGGCTACACCTTC; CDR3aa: CASMGQATLRGYTF
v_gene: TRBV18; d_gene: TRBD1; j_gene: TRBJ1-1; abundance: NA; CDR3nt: TGTGCCAGCTCACCTCAGGGGACAGTTTCGAACACTGAAGCTTTCTTT; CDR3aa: CASSPQGTVSNTEAFF
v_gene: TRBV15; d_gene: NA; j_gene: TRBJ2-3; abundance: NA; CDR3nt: TGTGCCACCAGCACGAGGGATACTATCACAGATACGCAGTATTTT; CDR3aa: CATSTRDTITDTQYF
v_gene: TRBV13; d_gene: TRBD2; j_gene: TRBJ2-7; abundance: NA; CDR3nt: TGTGCCAGCAGCGACGGACTAGCGGGAACCTACGAGCAGTACTTC; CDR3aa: CASSDGLAGTYEQYF
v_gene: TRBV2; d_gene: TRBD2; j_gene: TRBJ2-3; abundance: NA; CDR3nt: TGTGCCAGCATTCAGGGGGCTAGCGGGAGGGATACGCAGTATTTT; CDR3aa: CASIQGASGRDTQYF
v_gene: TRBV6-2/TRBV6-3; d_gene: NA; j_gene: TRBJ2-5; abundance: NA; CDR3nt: TGTGCCAGCAGTCCCGAGAGGACCCAGTACTTC; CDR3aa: CASSPERTQYF
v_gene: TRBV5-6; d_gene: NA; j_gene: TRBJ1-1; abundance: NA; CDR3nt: TGTGCCAGCAGCCGTCCCCCCAGAGAAGCTTTCTTT; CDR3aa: CASSRPPREAFF
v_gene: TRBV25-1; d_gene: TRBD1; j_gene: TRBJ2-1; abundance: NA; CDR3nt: TGTGCCAGCAGTGACACAGGGGGGTCCTACAATGAGCAGTTCTTC; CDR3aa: CASSDTGGSYNEQFF
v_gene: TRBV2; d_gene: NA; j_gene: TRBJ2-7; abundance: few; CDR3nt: TGTGCCAGCACGAAACTCTCCGTCGAGCAGTACTTC; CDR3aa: CASTKLSVEQYF
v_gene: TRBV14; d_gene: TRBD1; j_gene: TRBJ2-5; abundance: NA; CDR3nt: TGTGCCAGCAGCCTTATTGGGACAGCAGGGACCCAGTACTTC; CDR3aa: CASSLIGTAGTQYF
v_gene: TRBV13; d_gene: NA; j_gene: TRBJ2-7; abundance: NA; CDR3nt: TGTGCCAGCAGCCTGAAGGACAGCTCCTACGAGCAGTACTTC; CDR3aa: CASSLKDSSYEQYF
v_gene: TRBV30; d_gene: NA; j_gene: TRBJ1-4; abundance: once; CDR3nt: TGTGCCTGGAGTGGTCGTCCCAATGAAAAACTGTTTTTT; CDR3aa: CAWSGRPNEKLFF
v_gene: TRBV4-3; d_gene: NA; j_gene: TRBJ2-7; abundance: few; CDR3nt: TGCGCCAGCAGCCAAGGAATTGGAGGGATCAGGGCGACGGGCTACGAGCAGTACTTC; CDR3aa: CASSQGIGGIRATGYEQYF
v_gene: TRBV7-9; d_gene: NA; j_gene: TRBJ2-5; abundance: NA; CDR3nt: TGTGCCAGCAGCTTACTCGGACTACAAGAGACCCAGTACTTC; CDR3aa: CASSLLGLQETQYF
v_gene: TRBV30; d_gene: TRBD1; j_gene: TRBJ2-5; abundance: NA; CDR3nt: TGTGCCTGGAGTCCAGGGGGCTCGTACCAAGAGACCCAGTACTTC; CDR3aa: CAWSPGGSYQETQYF
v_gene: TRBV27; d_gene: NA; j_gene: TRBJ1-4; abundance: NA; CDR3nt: TGTGCCAGCAGTTTACAGGGTCTGTCAGAAAAACTGTTTTTT; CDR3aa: CASSLQGLSEKLFF
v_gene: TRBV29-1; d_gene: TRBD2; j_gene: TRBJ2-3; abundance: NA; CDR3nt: TGCAGCGTTGGAAGCGGGGACCTCACAGATACGCAGTATTTT; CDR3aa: CSVGSGDLTDTQYF
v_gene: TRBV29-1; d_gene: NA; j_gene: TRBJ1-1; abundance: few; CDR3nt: TGCAGCGCCCTCAGGGGTGGCAACACTGAAGCTTTCTTT; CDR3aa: CSALRGGNTEAFF
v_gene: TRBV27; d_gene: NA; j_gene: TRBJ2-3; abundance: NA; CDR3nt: TGTGCCAGCAGTTTAACAGGGAGCACAGATACGCAGTATTTT; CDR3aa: CASSLTGSTDTQYF
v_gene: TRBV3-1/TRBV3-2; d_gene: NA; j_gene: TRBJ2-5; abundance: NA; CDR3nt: TGTGCCAGCAGCCAAAGCCTAGCAGAGACCCAGTACTTC; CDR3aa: CASSQSLAETQYF
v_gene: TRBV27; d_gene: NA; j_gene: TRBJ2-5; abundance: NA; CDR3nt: TGTGCCAGCAGTTTATGGGCAGGGGAGGAGACCCAGTACTTC; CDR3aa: CASSLWAGEETQYF
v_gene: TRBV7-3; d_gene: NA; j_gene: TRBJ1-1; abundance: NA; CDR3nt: TGTGCCAGCAGCTTAATGGTAGACACTGAAGCTTTCTTT; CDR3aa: CASSLMVDTEAFF
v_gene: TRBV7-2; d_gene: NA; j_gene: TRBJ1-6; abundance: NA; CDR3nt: TGTGCCAGCAGCTTGATACTAAACAATTCACCCCTCCACTTT; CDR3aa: CASSLILNNSPLHF
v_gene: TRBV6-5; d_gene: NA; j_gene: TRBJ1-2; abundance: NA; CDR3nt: TGTGCCAGCAGTCTTGACAGAGCCAGAGACTATGGCTACACCTTC; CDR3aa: CASSLDRARDYGYTF
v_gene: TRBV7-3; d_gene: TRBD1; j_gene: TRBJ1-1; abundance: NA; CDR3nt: TGTGCCAGCAGCCTCGGGACAGGTGAAGCTTTCTTT; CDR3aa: CASSLGTGEAFF
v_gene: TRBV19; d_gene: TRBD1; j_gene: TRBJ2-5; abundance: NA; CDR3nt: TGTGCCAGTAGTGACAGGGGGCGGGAGACCCAGTACTTC; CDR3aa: CASSDRGRETQYF
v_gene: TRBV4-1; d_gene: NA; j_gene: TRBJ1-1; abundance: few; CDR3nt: TGCGCCAGCAGCCGAAATGAACAGGAGAACACTGAAGCTTTCTTT; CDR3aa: CASSRNEQENTEAFF
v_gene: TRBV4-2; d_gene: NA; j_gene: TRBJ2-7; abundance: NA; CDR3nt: TGTGCCAGTGGCTTTTCGGGAGTGAACTCCTACGAGCAGTACTTC; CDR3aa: CASGFSGVNSYEQYF
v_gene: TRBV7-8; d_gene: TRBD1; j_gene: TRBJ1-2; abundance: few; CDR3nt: TGTGCCAGCAGCTTATCGCCAGGGGGCAGCTATGGCTACACCTTC; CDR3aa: CASSLSPGGSYGYTF
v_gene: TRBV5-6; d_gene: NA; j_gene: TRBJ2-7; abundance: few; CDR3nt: TGTGCCAGCAGCCCTGGGGGCGCAGTCCACGAGCAGTACTTC; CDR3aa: CASSPGGAVHEQYF
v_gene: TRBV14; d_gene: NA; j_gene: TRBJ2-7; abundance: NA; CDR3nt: TGTGCCAGCAGCCAAGCTGATAGCTTATACGAGCAGTACTTC; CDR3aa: CASSQADSLYEQYF
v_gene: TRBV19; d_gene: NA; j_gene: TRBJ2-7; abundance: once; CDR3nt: TGTGCCAGTTTTAGGAACAGATCCTACGAGCAGTACTTC; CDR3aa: CASFRNRSYEQYF
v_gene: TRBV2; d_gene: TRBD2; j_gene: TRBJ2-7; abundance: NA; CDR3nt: TGTGCCAGCAGAAAATACCGGGACTATACATACGAGCAGTACTTC; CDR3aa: CASRKYRDYTYEQYF
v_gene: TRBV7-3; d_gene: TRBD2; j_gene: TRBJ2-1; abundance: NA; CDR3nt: TGTGCCAGCAGCCCACACCCGTTAGCGGGAGGGCCCCATGAGCAGTTCTTC; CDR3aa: CASSPHPLAGGPHEQFF